A few counts support the clone carrying this T cell receptor beta chain. The sample carries other DNA sequences with the same CDR3. CD45RO-negative, CCR7-positively selected cells formed the naive CD8 fraction, excluding terminally differentiated effector memory CD45RA+ cells. The record originates from a study of shared clonotypes between healthy human individuals. The V gene end was trimmed by 0 bases and the J gene end by 4 bases; junction bases not matched to a gene: 4. This CDR3 has 14 amino acids. CDR1 and CDR2 from the germline V gene are SGDLS and YYNGEE. Each subset's genomic DNA was split evenly across several immunoSEQ plates. The data were produced by immunoSEQ multiplex PCR, yet TCRdb's version contains in-frame clones alone and is incomplete. This table holds about 700,000 clones, around 92% found once.

The TCR sequence derives from a man in his thirties or forties in good health. J is TRBJ2-7 and V is TRBV9; TRBD2 agrees at 7 bases. The source material was naive CD8+ T cells sorted from blood. In DNA, the CDR3 is TGTGCCAGCAGCGTAGGAGGTAGCGGGTACGAGCAGTACTTC. Its translation is CASSVGGSGYEQYF. The full variable domain, rest sourced from reference TRBV9 and TRBJ2-7, is DSGVTQTPKHLITATGQRVTLRCSPRSGDLSVYWYQQSLDQGLQFLIQYYNGEERAKGNILERFSAQQFPDLHSELNLSSLELGDSALYFCASSVGGSGYEQYFGPGTRLTVT.